One sample yielded the 26 T cell receptor beta chains listed below, sequenced in a study of blood T cell repertoires in COVID-19. The table came from immunoSEQ multiplex PCR; TCRdb's copy has only in-frame clones and leaves some out. The sample consists of approximately 210,000 clones, 65% to 85% of them appearing once. Sequenced material: peripheral blood. The receptor set was obtained from a middle-aged man with active or convalescent COVID-19.

The chain joins TRBV6-2 or TRBV6-3 to TRBJ1-5, with D possibly being TRBD1 (6 bases). The V gene lost 4 bases and the J gene lost 6 bases, with 10 bases spanning the gap. The CDR3 has 13 amino acids. Germline V gives CDR1 MNHEY, CDR2 SVGEGT. The CDR3 nucleotides are TGTGCCAGCAGTTCGCAAGGGGGTCAGCCCCAGCATTTT. Translated, it gives CASSSQGGQPQHF.

The chain links TRBV9 to TRBJ2-7; 10 nucleotides line up with TRBD2. CDR3 length: 16 amino acids. Trimming removed 3 bases from V and 5 bases from J; junction bases left unmatched: 11. Germline V gene sequence: CDR1 SGDLS, CDR2 YYNGEE. This CDR3 is CASSAQLSGRFDEQYF. CDR3 DNA: TGTGCCAGCAGCGCCCAGCTTAGCGGGAGGTTCGACGAGCAGTACTTC.

This chain uses TRBV6-1 with TRBJ1-6; no clear D. The CDR3 spans 15 residues. Between the trimmed V and J ends, which lost 1 base and 7 bases, there was a span of 11 bases. Germline values: CDR1 MNHNS, CDR2 SASEGT. CDR3 bases: TGTGCCAGCAGTGAAGGGAAAGTCGGGAATTCACCCCTCCACTTT. Translation gives CASSEGKVGNSPLHF.

The V gene is TRBV14, the J gene TRBJ2-7; 8 nucleotides align to TRBD1. The germline gives CDR1 SGHDN, CDR2 FVKESK. With 3 bases clipped from V and 5 bases from J, the junction kept 6 bases outside the gene matches. This CDR3 has 14 amino acids. CDR3 loop: CASSHTGTGNEQYF. As DNA, the CDR3 is TGTGCCAGCAGCCACACCGGGACAGGCAACGAGCAGTACTTC.

The chain employs TRBV29-1 and TRBJ2-3, with 7 positions matching TRBD2. The CDR3 length is 15 residues. Germline loops: CDR1 SQVTM, CDR2 ANQGSEA. The junction had 11 bases not matched to a gene; V was cut back by 3 bases and J by 5 bases. The CDR3 sequence: CSVDSGKGAGDTQYF. DNA for the CDR3: TGCAGCGTTGACAGCGGGAAGGGAGCGGGAGATACGCAGTATTTT.

The V call is TRBV3-1 (or the pseudogene TRBV3-2), the J call TRBJ1-2, with 12 bases fitting TRBD1. The germline gives CDR1 LGHDT, CDR2 YNNKEL (reference sequence). The V and J ends lost 6 bases and 4 bases, in that order; junction bases with no gene match: 3. This CDR3 comprises 14 residues. CDR3 region: CASRGTGGTYGYTF. The CDR3 nucleotides are TGTGCCAGCAGAGGGACAGGGGGCACCTATGGCTACACCTTC.

The chain is built from TRBV19 and TRBJ2-7; TRBD2 agrees at 7 bases. CDR3 size: 14 residues. Germline V gene data show CDR1 as LNHDA and CDR2 as SQIVND (reference sequence). V dropped 6 bases and J dropped 0; count of bases not matched to a gene: 5. The CDR3 nucleotides read TGTGCCAGTAGCCCGGGACTATCCTCCTACGAGCAGTACTTC. Translated: CASSPGLSSYEQYF.

The CDR3 DNA sequence: TGTGCCAGCCGACAAACGAACACCGGGGAGCTGTTTTTT. It specifies CASRQTNTGELFF. This rearrangement joins TRBV19 to TRBJ2-2; D ambiguous. The CDR3 is 13 residues long. Germline V gives CDR1 LNHDA, CDR2 SQIVND (reference sequence). Between the trimmed V and J ends, which lost 9 bases and 0 bases, there was a span of 8 bases.

This chain connects TRBV6-1 to TRBJ1-5, with 10 nucleotides matching TRBD1. The J segment lost 5 bases and the V segment lost 3 bases, leaving 1 base of the junction unmatched. Germline V gives CDR1 MNHNS, CDR2 SASEGT. This CDR3 spans 14 amino acids. As DNA, the CDR3 is TGTGCCAGCAGTGAGGACAGGGGGGATCAGCCCCAGCATTTT. Translating gives CASSEDRGDQPQHF.

The rearrangement uses TRBV6-6 and TRBJ2-3, with 10 bases that match TRBD2. Germline values: CDR1 MNHNY, CDR2 SVGAGI (reference sequence). The length of the CDR3 is 16 residues. J gave up 6 bases and V 4 bases, and 10 bases lay outside the gene matches. In nucleotides, the CDR3 is TGTGCCAGCAGTTCCGAACCTAGCGGGAGAATGGATACGCAGTATTTT. Translating gives CASSSEPSGRMDTQYF.

This clone came up once. Mismatch with germline at one junction end may stem from a read error. This chain connects TRBV27 to TRBJ2-2; TRBD2 matches 14 bases. The CDR3 consists of 20 residues. Germline V gene sequence: CDR1 MNHEY, CDR2 SMNVEV (reference sequence). In DNA, the CDR3 is TGTGCCAGCAGCTTATACGGGACTAGCGGGAGCGGTAGGGACACCGGGGAGCTGTTTTTT. Protein product: CASSLYGTSGSGRDTGELFF.

This clone was seen only a few times. The genes are TRBV9 and TRBJ2-5, with 9 bases that match TRBD2. Germline V lookup: CDR1 SGDLS, CDR2 YYNGEE. CDR3 size: 15 residues. The V segment lost 3 bases and the J segment 1 base; nucleotides outside the gene matches: 4. CDR3 loop: CASSATGLAQETQYF. As DNA, the CDR3 is TGTGCCAGCAGCGCCACGGGACTAGCCCAAGAGACCCAGTACTTC.

The rearrangement links TRBV28 to TRBJ1-2; 11 bases fit TRBD1. The germline V gene has CDR1 MDHEN and CDR2 SYDVKM. This CDR3 spans 14 amino acids. V shed 8 bases, J shed 4 bases, and the junction held 6 bases outside the gene matches. CDR3 nucleotide sequence: TGTGCCAGCCTGAGGACAGGGGGCGGCTATGGCTACACCTTC. Translation gives CASLRTGGGYGYTF.

The J gene is TRBJ2-2, the V gene TRBV7-3; 10 nucleotides agree with TRBD2. V gave up 2 bases and J gave up 7 bases; unmatched junction bases: 4. The CDR3 length is 15 residues. The V gene's germline CDR1 is SGHTA and CDR2 FQGTGA. This chain's CDR3 is CASSLLPSGSGELFF. CDR3 in DNA: TGTGCCAGCAGCTTATTACCTAGCGGGAGCGGGGAGCTGTTTTTT.

V is TRBV5-1 and J is TRBJ1-2; D is undetermined. The germline V gene has CDR1 SGHRS and CDR2 YFSETQ. The CDR3 has 11 residues. V lost 0 bases, J lost 6 bases, and 3 bases lay in between. The CDR3: CASSLVNGYTF. CDR3 nucleotides: TGCGCCAGCAGCTTGGTTAATGGCTACACCTTC.

J is TRBJ2-1 and V is TRBV7-3; 8 bases align to TRBD2. Germline lookup yields CDR1 SGHTA and CDR2 FQGTGA. This CDR3 comprises 11 residues. The V and J ends lost 4 bases and 16 bases, in that order; junction bases with no gene match: 6. The CDR3 is CASSSGTSKFF. The CDR3 coding sequence is TGTGCCAGCAGCTCTGGGACTAGTAAATTCTTC.

V and J are TRBV7-9 and TRBJ2-3; TRBD1 is a possible D gene (6 bases). Germline lookup yields CDR1 SEHNR and CDR2 FQNEAQ (reference sequence). The CDR3 spans 17 residues. Trimming took off 3 bases at V and 4 bases at J, with 20 bases between the two ends. The CDR3 sequence: CASSFIGRQVGPDTQYF. Written as DNA, the CDR3 is TGTGCCAGCAGCTTCATAGGGCGACAGGTGGGACCAGATACGCAGTATTTT.

The chain uses TRBV25-1 and TRBJ2-3; no firm D call. The CDR3 runs to 16 residues. From germline, CDR1 is MGHDK and CDR2 SYGVNS. V was pared by 1 base and J by 1 base, with 12 bases between. This CDR3 is CASSEWSSGGTDTQYF. The CDR3 nucleotides read TGTGCCAGCAGTGAATGGTCGTCAGGTGGCACAGATACGCAGTATTTT.

The V and J genes are TRBV19 and TRBJ1-5; 12 bases match TRBD1. V lost 5 bases and J lost 5; bases outside the gene matches: 4. The CDR3 runs to 15 residues. Germline V CDR1 and CDR2: LNHDA, SQIVND (reference sequence). The CDR3 region has the DNA TGTGCCAGTAGTGTGGGACAGGGGGCTTATCAGCCCCAGCATTTT. Its protein is CASSVGQGAYQPQHF.

The chain combines TRBV18 with TRBJ2-3, with no clear D. The CDR3 contains 15 residues. CDR1 KGHSH and CDR2 LQKENI come from the germline V gene. Trimming removed 1 base at V and 1 base at J, with 9 bases between. CDR3 coding DNA: TGTGCCAGCTCACCACGGAGTCTTGGCACAGATACGCAGTATTTT. This encodes CASSPRSLGTDTQYF.

This clone came up once. The rearrangement joins TRBV19 to TRBJ1-1; perhaps TRBD1 as D (5 bases). There are 13 residues in the CDR3. Germline V gives CDR1 LNHDA, CDR2 SQIVND (reference sequence). V was pared by 3 bases and J by 6 bases, with 11 bases between. The CDR3 is CASSIGGNAEAFF. For the CDR3, the DNA is TGTGCCAGTAGTATTGGGGGGAATGCTGAAGCTTTCTTT.

V and J are TRBV18 and TRBJ1-3; a weak D match, TRBD1 (5 bases). Germline V gives CDR1 KGHSH, CDR2 LQKENI. V shed 0 bases and J shed 2 bases, with 8 bases lying between them. CDR3 length: 15 amino acids. CDR3 protein: CASSPPSGPGNTIYF. DNA of the CDR3: TGTGCCAGCTCACCACCATCAGGGCCTGGAAACACCATATATTTT.

The rearrangement joins TRBV18 to TRBJ2-3; the D gene is possibly TRBD1 (5 bases). V lost 6 bases and J 4 bases, leaving 11 bases between the germline ends. This CDR3 spans 13 amino acids. In germline, CDR1 is KGHSH, CDR2 LQKENI. The DNA of the CDR3 is TGTGCCAGCTCCCGACAGACGGCAGATACGCAGTATTTT. As protein: CASSRQTADTQYF.

The chain joins TRBV13 to TRBJ1-6, with 7 bases identical to TRBD1. From germline, CDR1 is PRHDT and CDR2 FYEKMQ (reference sequence). This CDR3 comprises 15 residues. The V segment lost 0 bases and the J segment 8 bases; nucleotides outside the gene matches: 4. CDR3 nucleotide sequence: TGTGCCAGCAGCTTAGGTGTAGGGGGCCATTCACCCCTCCACTTT. Translating it yields CASSLGVGGHSPLHF.

This clone was counted only a few times. The CDR3 here is CASSADRGLDEQYF. The CDR3 bases are TGTGCCAGCAGCGCCGACAGGGGGCTGGACGAGCAGTACTTC. The chain links TRBV7-2 to TRBJ2-7; 10 bases align to TRBD1. Germline CDR1 SGHTA, CDR2 FQGNSA. V shed 5 bases, J shed 5 bases, and the junction held 6 bases outside the gene matches. The CDR3 runs to 14 residues.

V gene TRBV9 combines with J gene TRBJ2-5, with TRBD1 matching 11 bases. This CDR3 region has 15 residues. The V gene end was trimmed by 4 bases and the J gene end by 2 bases; junction bases not matched to a gene: 4. From germline, CDR1 is SGDLS and CDR2 YYNGEE. CDR3 bases: TGTGCCAGCAGCCCCGGGACAGGGGGGCAAGAGACCCAGTACTTC. Translating it yields CASSPGTGGQETQYF.